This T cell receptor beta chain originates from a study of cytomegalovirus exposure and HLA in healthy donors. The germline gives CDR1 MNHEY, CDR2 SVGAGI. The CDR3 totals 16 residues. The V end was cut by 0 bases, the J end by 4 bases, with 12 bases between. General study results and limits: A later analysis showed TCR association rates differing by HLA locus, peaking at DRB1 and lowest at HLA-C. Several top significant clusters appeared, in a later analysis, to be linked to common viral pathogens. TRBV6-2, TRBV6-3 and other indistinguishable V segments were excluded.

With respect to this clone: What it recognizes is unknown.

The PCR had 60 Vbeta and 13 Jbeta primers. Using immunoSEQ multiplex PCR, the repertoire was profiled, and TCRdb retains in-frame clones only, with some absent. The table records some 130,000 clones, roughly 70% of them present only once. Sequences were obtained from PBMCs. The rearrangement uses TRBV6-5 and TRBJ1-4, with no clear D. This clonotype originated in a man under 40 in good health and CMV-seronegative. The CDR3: CASSYSRPSVNEKLFF. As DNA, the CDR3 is TGTGCCAGCAGTTACTCGCGTCCCTCTGTTAATGAAAAACTGTTTTTT.